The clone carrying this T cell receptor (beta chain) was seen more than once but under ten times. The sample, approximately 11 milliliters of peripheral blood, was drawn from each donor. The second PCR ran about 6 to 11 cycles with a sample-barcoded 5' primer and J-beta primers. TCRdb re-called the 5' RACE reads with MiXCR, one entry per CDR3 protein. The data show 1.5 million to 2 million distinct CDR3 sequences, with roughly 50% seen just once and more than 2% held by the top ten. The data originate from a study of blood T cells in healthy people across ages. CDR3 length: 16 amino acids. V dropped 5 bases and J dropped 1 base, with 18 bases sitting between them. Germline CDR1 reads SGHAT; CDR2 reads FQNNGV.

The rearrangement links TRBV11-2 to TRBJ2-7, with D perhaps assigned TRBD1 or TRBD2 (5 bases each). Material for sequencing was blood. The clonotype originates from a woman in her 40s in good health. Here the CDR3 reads CASSHVRGAASYEQYF. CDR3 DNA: TGTGCCAGCAGCCACGTCCGAGGGGCGGCTTCCTACGAGCAGTACTTC. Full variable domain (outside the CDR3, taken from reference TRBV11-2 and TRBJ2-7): EAGVAQSPRYKIIEKRQSVAFWCNPISGHATLYWYQQILGQGPKLLIQFQNNGVVDDSQLPKDRFSAERLKGVDSTLKIQPAKLEDSAVYLCASSHVRGAASYEQYFGPGTRLTVT.